A single sample gave rise to the 28 T cell receptor beta chains below, sequenced in a study of vaccination and CD4 T cells after COVID-19. Cultured CD4+ T cells had their DNA profiled by the Oncomine TCR Beta short-read assay. TCRdb reanalysed the PCR reads using MiXCR and keeps one entry per CDR3 protein. The sample comprises around 13,000 distinct CDR3 sequences, 50% to 75% of which are singletons, and roughly 9.4% rests with the top ten. Treatment: approximately nine-day PBMC culture with coronavirus spike peptide pools or control peptides (ViraFEST assay). These receptors are not linked to any known antigen. Sequencing used CD4+ T cells from blood, cultured in vitro, obtained before SARS-CoV-2 vaccination. These receptors were obtained from a human donor who had recovered from COVID-19.

This clonotype is categorized as large. V usage is TRBV6-5 and J usage is TRBJ1-2, with 9 bases aligning to TRBD1. The CDR3 spans 17 residues. V shed 2 bases, J shed 4 bases, and the junction held 11 bases outside the gene matches. CDR1 is MNHEY, CDR2 SVGAGI, per germline. CDR3 protein: CASSYGTGKFVRYGYTF. The CDR3 region has the DNA TGTGCCAGCAGTTACGGGACAGGGAAATTTGTTCGCTATGGCTACACCTTC.

The rearrangement links TRBV19 to TRBJ1-1; 10 bases match TRBD1. CDR3 length: 15 residues. Looked up from germline, CDR1 is LNHDA and CDR2 is SQIVND (reference sequence). The V gene end was trimmed by 5 bases and the J gene end by 5 bases; junction bases not matched to a gene: 8. In nucleotides, the CDR3 is TGTGCCAGTAGTGCCGACAGGGGGCTTGGGACTGAAGCTTTCTTT. Protein sequence: CASSADRGLGTEAFF.

The table lists this clonotype with a few counts. This chain connects TRBV6-1 to TRBJ1-5, with D perhaps TRBD1 (6 bases). The CDR3 extends over 15 amino acids. Germline V gene lookup returns CDR1 MNHNS and CDR2 SASEGT. Trimming pared 6 bases from V and 0 bases from J, leaving 12 bases between. DNA for the CDR3: TGTGCCAGCAGGCGACAGGCAAATAGCAATCAGCCCCAGCATTTT. This codes for CASRRQANSNQPQHF.

The gene calls are TRBV6-5 and TRBJ2-1; 8 bases map to TRBD1. Per germline, CDR1 MNHEY and CDR2 SVGAGI. The CDR3 consists of 16 residues. V lost 0 bases and J lost 4; bases outside the gene matches: 5. CDR3 nucleotides: TGTGCCAGCAGTTACTCTTCCAGGGGGCTATACAATGAGCAGTTCTTC. Translated: CASSYSSRGLYNEQFF.

The rearrangement joins TRBV7-6 to TRBJ1-1; 10 bases align to TRBD1. Germline V gives CDR1 SGHVS, CDR2 FNYEAQ. The length of the CDR3 is 18 residues. V was pared by 5 bases and J by 4 bases, with 16 bases of the junction left unmatched. The CDR3: CASSRNMVGQGTPTEAFF. The CDR3, as DNA: TGTGCCAGCAGCCGAAATATGGTGGGACAGGGGACCCCCACTGAAGCTTTCTTT.

The chain recombines TRBV6-1 with TRBJ2-3; weak D call: TRBD1 (5 bases). Trimming stripped 6 bases from V and 6 bases from J, with 13 bases between. CDR3 length: 13 residues. Germline V lookup: CDR1 MNHNS, CDR2 SASEGT. The CDR3 loop reads CASSLSRVDTQYF. CDR3 bases: TGTGCCAGCAGCCTGTCCAGGGTTGATACGCAGTATTTT.

The chain couples TRBV6-1 to TRBJ2-7; 8 bases agree with TRBD1. Trimming cost V 6 bases and J 1 base; bases outside gene matches: 5. The CDR3 loop spans 14 amino acids. CDR1 and CDR2 (germline): MNHNS, SASEGT. This CDR3 reads CASRMDRVSYEQYF. CDR3 nucleotide sequence: TGTGCCAGCAGGATGGACAGGGTTTCCTACGAGCAGTACTTC.

The rearrangement joins TRBV19 to TRBJ1-2; D gene ambiguous. The CDR3 is 12 amino acids. V lost 10 bases and J 8 bases, leaving 17 bases between the germline ends. Looked up from germline, CDR1 is LNHDA and CDR2 is SQIVND (reference sequence). The CDR3 loop reads CATAGLLQGYTF. In DNA form, the CDR3 reads TGTGCCACGGCGGGCCTGCTGCAAGGCTACACCTTC.

This clonotype was seen a few times. The gene calls are TRBV4-1 and TRBJ2-5; TRBD2 matches 12 bases. The CDR3 contains 19 residues. Germline V gene data show CDR1 as MGHRA and CDR2 as YSYEKL. J was trimmed by 4 bases and V by 0 bases; bases with no gene match: 12. Here the CDR3 DNA reads TGCGCCAGCAGCCAAGATGGGCTAGCGGGAGGGCCGCGACGAGAGACCCAGTACTTC. This codes for CASSQDGLAGGPRRETQYF.

The chain employs TRBV6-2 or TRBV6-3 and TRBJ1-2; D is ambiguous. This CDR3 is 12 amino acids long. Trimming left V 11 bases short and J 2 bases short, with 12 bases between. Germline values: CDR1 MNHEY, CDR2 SVGEGT. CDR3 nucleotide sequence: TGTGCCGCCAGCCCCGCGAACTATGGCTACACCTTC. Translation gives CAASPANYGYTF.

This clonotype has more than one count but fewer than ten. The rearrangement joins TRBV7-2 to TRBJ1-5; tentatively, D is TRBD1 (6 bases). Trimming removed 1 base at V and 6 bases at J, with 16 bases between. Germline V CDR1 and CDR2: SGHTA, FQGNSA. This CDR3 has 16 amino acids. For the CDR3, the DNA is TGTGCCAGCAGCTTAGGGACAGACCCTTCTGCTCAGCCCCAGCATTTT. The encoded protein is CASSLGTDPSAQPQHF.

The chain combines TRBV20-1 with TRBJ1-2, with a tentative D call TRBD1 (5 bases). Germline V gene data show CDR1 as DFQATT and CDR2 as SNEGSKA (reference sequence). CDR3 length: 18 amino acids. V gave up 3 bases and J gave up 3 bases, with 26 bases separating them. CDR3 sequence (DNA): TGCAGTGCTAGTTACGGGACCCCAATCAGCCCCCGATACTATGGCTACACCTTC. Protein: CSASYGTPISPRYYGYTF.

For the CDR3, the DNA is TGTGCCAGCAGCTTGGTCCCGGGATCTAATTCACCCCTCCACTTT. This translates into CASSLVPGSNSPLHF. The chain is built from TRBV7-9 and TRBJ1-6; D remains unclear. The CDR3 totals 15 residues. V gave up 3 bases and J gave up 6 bases, with 12 bases separating them. Germline CDR1 reads SEHNR; CDR2 reads FQNEAQ (reference sequence).

This clonotype was seen only a few times. The chain links TRBV11-2 to TRBJ2-7; D uncertain. The CDR3 has 13 residues. Germline assignment: CDR1 SGHAT and CDR2 FQNNGV. Trimming pared 5 bases from V and 0 bases from J, leaving 8 bases between. The CDR3 sequence: CASSPDPSYEQYF. The CDR3, as DNA: TGTGCCAGCAGCCCAGACCCCTCCTACGAGCAGTACTTC. The whole variable domain, filled in from reference TRBV11-2 and TRBJ2-7, reads EAGVAQSPRYKIIEKRQSVAFWCNPISGHATLYWYQQILGQGPKLLIQFQNNGVVDDSQLPKDRFSAERLKGVDSTLKIQPAKLEDSAVYLCASSPDPSYEQYFGPGTRLTVT.

The CDR3 DNA reads TGTGCCAGCAGCCAAGTTTGGGGGGCTGAAGCTTTCTTT. Its translation is CASSQVWGAEAFF. The rearrangement joins TRBV14 to TRBJ1-1, with TRBD1 as a possible D gene (5 bases). Trimming removed 1 base from V and 6 bases from J, with 9 bases in between. From germline, CDR1 is SGHDN and CDR2 FVKESK. This CDR3 spans 13 amino acids. Supplemented by reference TRBV14 and TRBJ1-1, the full variable domain reads EAGVTQFPSHSVIEKGQTVTLRCDPISGHDNLYWYRRVMGKEIKFLLHFVKESKQDESGMPNNRFLAERTGGTYSTLKVQPAELEDSGVYFCASSQVWGAEAFFGQGTRLTVV.

The V and J genes are TRBV5-1 and TRBJ1-1, with 9 positions matching TRBD1. Germline loops: CDR1 SGHRS, CDR2 YFSETQ. The CDR3 runs to 16 residues. Losses at the gene ends were 5 bases for V and 1 base for J; bases not matched to a gene: 9. As DNA, the CDR3 is TGCGCCAGCAGTTTGACAGGGGGGGCCAGGAACACTGAAGCTTTCTTT. Its protein is CASSLTGGARNTEAFF.

The V gene is TRBV7-9, the J gene TRBJ2-7; possible D gene TRBD1, 5 bases. The CDR3 extends over 13 amino acids. Between the trimmed V and J ends, which lost 0 bases and 6 bases, there was a span of 9 bases. Germline CDR1 SEHNR, CDR2 FQNEAQ (reference sequence). This CDR3 reads CASSLAFRGEQYF. CDR3 DNA: TGTGCCAGCAGCTTAGCTTTTAGGGGCGAGCAGTACTTC.

This chain uses TRBV15 with TRBJ2-1, with D tentatively TRBD2 (6 bases). The V end was cut by 0 bases, the J end by 4 bases, with 10 bases between. This CDR3 is 15 amino acids long. Germline V lookup: CDR1 LNHNV, CDR2 YYDKDF (reference sequence). The CDR3 sequence is CATSRDLGTYNEQFF. CDR3 DNA: TGTGCCACCAGCAGAGATTTAGGGACTTACAATGAGCAGTTCTTC.

This clonotype was recorded a few times. The chain has TRBV6-2 or TRBV6-3 and TRBJ1-5, with D hard to call. From germline, CDR1 is MNHEY and CDR2 SVGEGT. This CDR3 has 14 residues. Deletions cut 4 bases from V and 0 bases from J, with 7 bases between. The CDR3 DNA is TGTGCCAGCAGTTCTGACAATAGCAATCAGCCCCAGCATTTT. This codes for CASSSDNSNQPQHF.

This chain joins TRBV5-4 and TRBJ1-1, with a weak D call TRBD1 (6 bases). Trimming removed 2 bases from V and 0 bases from J, with 20 bases in between. Germline CDR1 is SGHNT and CDR2 is YYREEE (reference sequence). There are 18 residues in the CDR3. The CDR3 region is CASSLGPGGRGMNTEAFF. The CDR3 DNA reads TGTGCCAGCAGCTTAGGGCCCGGGGGCAGGGGAATGAACACTGAAGCTTTCTTT.

The rearrangement uses TRBV6-5 and TRBJ1-5; TRBD1 is a possible D gene (6 bases). The CDR3 loop spans 15 amino acids. V lost 2 bases and J 1 base, leaving 9 bases between the germline ends. The V gene's germline CDR1 is MNHEY and CDR2 SVGAGI. The CDR3, as DNA: TGTGCCAGCAGTTACATGGGGGCCAGCAATCAGCCCCAGCATTTT. Protein sequence: CASSYMGASNQPQHF.

This clonotype was seen a handful of times. This chain joins TRBV20-1 and TRBJ1-2, with D perhaps matching TRBD1 (5 bases). The length of the CDR3 is 12 residues. The V gene lost 3 bases and the J gene lost 8 bases, with 13 bases spanning the gap. Germline loops: CDR1 DFQATT, CDR2 SNEGSKA (reference sequence). CDR3 nucleotides: TGCAGTGCTAGTCCGGGGGTGGGCGGCTACACCTTC. Protein product: CSASPGVGGYTF.

V usage is TRBV20-1 and J usage is TRBJ2-7, with 9 bases identical to TRBD2. The CDR3 contains 16 residues. Germline CDR1 and CDR2: DFQATT and SNEGSKA (reference sequence). V shed 0 bases and J 2 bases; nucleotides not matched to a gene: 8. This CDR3 is CSARDGVREGTYEQYF. CDR3 DNA sequence: TGCAGTGCTAGAGACGGGGTGCGGGAGGGAACCTACGAGCAGTACTTC.

In this sample, this clonotype turned up once. The J gene is TRBJ2-7, the V gene TRBV19; D unclear. In germline, CDR1 is LNHDA, CDR2 SQIVND (reference sequence). This CDR3 comprises 12 residues. Trimming removed 4 bases at V and 1 base at J, with 5 bases between. The CDR3 sequence: CASSTGSYEQYF. DNA for the CDR3: TGTGCCAGTAGTACAGGATCCTACGAGCAGTACTTC.

The chain is built from TRBV20-1 and TRBJ2-1; D is perhaps TRBD2 (5 bases). This CDR3 is built from 14 residues. CDR1 is DFQATT, CDR2 SNEGSKA, per germline (reference sequence). The germline V and J ends were trimmed by 4 bases and 8 bases, with 18 bases remaining between them. Here the CDR3 DNA reads TGCAGTGCTAAAGGACTGAACTCCGATTATGAGCAGTTCTTC. It encodes CSAKGLNSDYEQFF.

This clonotype was observed a handful of times. The chain recombines TRBV6-2 or TRBV6-3 with TRBJ2-5, with 8 bases identical to TRBD2. This CDR3 has 16 residues. From germline, CDR1 is MNHEY and CDR2 SVGEGT. V dropped 4 bases and J dropped 2; count of bases not matched to a gene: 9. CDR3 in DNA: TGTGCCAGCAGTTTCCGTGGAATAGCGGGACAAGAGACCCAGTACTTC. The encoded protein is CASSFRGIAGQETQYF.

The chain carries TRBV27 and TRBJ1-2, with D unclear. V dropped 5 bases and J dropped 9 bases, with 16 bases sitting between them. Germline loops: CDR1 MNHEY, CDR2 SMNVEV (reference sequence). This CDR3 region has 13 residues. The chain's CDR3 is CASSPSHSDSYTF. Written as DNA, the CDR3 is TGTGCCAGCAGTCCCTCCCATTCCGATAGCTACACCTTC.

The chain has TRBV19 and TRBJ2-2, with no clear D. V lost 3 bases and J lost 5, with 7 bases in between. Germline V CDR1 and CDR2: LNHDA, SQIVND (reference sequence). The CDR3 covers 13 residues. This chain's CDR3 is CASSIGSTGELFF. DNA of the CDR3: TGTGCCAGTAGTATTGGGTCAACCGGGGAGCTGTTTTTT. Full variable domain (outside the CDR3, taken from reference TRBV19 and TRBJ2-2): DGGITQSPKYLFRKEGQNVTLSCEQNLNHDAMYWYRQDPGQGLRLIYYSQIVNDFQKGDIAEGYSVSREKKESFPLTVTSAQKNPTAFYLCASSIGSTGELFFGEGSRLTVL.